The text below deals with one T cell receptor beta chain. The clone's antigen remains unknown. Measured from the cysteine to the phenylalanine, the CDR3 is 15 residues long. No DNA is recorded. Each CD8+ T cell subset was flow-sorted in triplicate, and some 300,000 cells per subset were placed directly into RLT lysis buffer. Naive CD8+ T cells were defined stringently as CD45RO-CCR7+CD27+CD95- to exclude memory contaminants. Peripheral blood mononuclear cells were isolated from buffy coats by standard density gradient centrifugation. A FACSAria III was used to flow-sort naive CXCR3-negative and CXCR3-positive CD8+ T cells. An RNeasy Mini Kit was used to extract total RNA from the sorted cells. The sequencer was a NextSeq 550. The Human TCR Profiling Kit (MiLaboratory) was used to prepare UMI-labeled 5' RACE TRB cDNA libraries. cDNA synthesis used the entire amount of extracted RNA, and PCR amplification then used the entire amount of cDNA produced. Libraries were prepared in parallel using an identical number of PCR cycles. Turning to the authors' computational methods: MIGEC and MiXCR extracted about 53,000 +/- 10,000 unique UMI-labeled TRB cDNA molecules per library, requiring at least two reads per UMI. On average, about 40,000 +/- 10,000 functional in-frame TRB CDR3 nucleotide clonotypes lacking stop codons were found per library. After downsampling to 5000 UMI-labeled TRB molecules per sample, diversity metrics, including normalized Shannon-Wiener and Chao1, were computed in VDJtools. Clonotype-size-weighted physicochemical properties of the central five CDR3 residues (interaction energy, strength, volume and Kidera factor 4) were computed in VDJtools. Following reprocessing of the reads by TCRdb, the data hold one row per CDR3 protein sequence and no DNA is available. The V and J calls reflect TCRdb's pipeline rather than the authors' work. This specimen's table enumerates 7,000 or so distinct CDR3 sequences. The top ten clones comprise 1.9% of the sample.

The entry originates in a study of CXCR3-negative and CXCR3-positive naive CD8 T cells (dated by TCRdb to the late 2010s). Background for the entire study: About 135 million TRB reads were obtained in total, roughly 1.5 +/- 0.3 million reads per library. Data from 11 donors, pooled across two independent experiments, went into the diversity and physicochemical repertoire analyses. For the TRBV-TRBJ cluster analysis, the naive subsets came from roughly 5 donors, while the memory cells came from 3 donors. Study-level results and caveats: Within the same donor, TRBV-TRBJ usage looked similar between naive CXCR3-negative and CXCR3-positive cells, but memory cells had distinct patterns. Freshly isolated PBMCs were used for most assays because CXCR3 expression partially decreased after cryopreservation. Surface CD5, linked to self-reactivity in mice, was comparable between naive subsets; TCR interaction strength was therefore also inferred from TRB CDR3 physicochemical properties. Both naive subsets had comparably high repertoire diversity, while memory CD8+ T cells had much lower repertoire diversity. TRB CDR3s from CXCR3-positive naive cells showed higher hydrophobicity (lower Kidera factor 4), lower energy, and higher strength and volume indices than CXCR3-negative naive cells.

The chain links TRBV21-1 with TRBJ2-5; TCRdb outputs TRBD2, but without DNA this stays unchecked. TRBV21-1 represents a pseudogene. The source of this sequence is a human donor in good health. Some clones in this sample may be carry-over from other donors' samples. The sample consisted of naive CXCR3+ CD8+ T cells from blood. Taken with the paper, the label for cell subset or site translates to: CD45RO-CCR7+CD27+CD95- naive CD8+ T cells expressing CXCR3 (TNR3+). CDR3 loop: CASTGGPPRQKTQYF.